Below are 10 T cell receptor beta chains sequenced from a single sample in a study of beta chain features in type 1 diabetes. The study's findings and limits: Researchers report that Type 1 diabetes patients had moderately but significantly shorter TCRB CDR3s across all four CD4+ subsets.

No antigen is known for these receptors. Reverse transcription of all isolated RNA meant that expressed TCRB transcripts were sequenced. Here immunoSEQ multiplex PCR was the method, and the copy in TCRdb shows in-frame clones only, minus some. The repertoire holds 600,000 or so clones, with more than 13% as singletons. Material: naive CD4+ T cells from blood. Receptors were obtained from a man between 18 and 29 years old with type 1 diabetes.

In this sample, this clone turned up a few times. V is TRBV29-1 and J is TRBJ1-1; D might be TRBD1 (5 bases). The CDR3 has 14 residues. V dropped 6 bases and J dropped 4 bases, with 18 bases sitting between them. Germline V lookup: CDR1 SQVTM, CDR2 ANQGSEA. This CDR3 is CSVHQGLSITEAFF. DNA for the CDR3: TGCAGCGTCCATCAGGGCCTGTCAATCACTGAAGCTTTCTTT.

This chain joins TRBV7-2 and TRBJ2-7, with 9 bases that match TRBD1. The germline gives CDR1 SGHTA, CDR2 FQGNSA. V trimming: 1 base; J trimming: 3 bases; junction bases outside the gene matches: 4. There are 15 residues in the CDR3. The CDR3 reads CASSLDPGQGYEQYF. The CDR3 DNA sequence: TGTGCCAGCAGCTTAGATCCGGGACAGGGCTACGAGCAGTACTTC.

Note on this clone: Other nucleotide sequences from this sample produce the same CDR3. V is TRBV30 and J is TRBJ2-7; 7 nucleotides agree with TRBD2. The CDR3 spans 12 residues. CDR1 is GTSNPN and CDR2 is SVGIG in the germline V gene (reference sequence). V trimming: 2 bases; J trimming: 2 bases; junction bases outside the gene matches: 0. The CDR3 DNA reads as TGTGCCTGGAGTAGCGGGGCCTACGAGCAGTACTTC. Protein sequence: CAWSSGAYEQYF.

There are a few counts of this clone. V is TRBV7-3 and J is TRBJ2-7; D call uncertain. The CDR3 is 13 residues long. V gave up 0 bases and J gave up 7 bases, with 10 bases separating them. The germline V gene encodes CDR1 SGHTA and CDR2 FQGTGA. This chain's CDR3 is CASSLTDRGEQYF. As DNA, the CDR3 is TGTGCCAGCAGCTTAACGGACCGTGGGGAGCAGTACTTC.

This clone was found a few times. The rearrangement uses TRBV7-9 and TRBJ2-3; unclear D gene. The CDR3 extends over 15 amino acids. Germline CDR1 SEHNR, CDR2 FQNEAQ (reference sequence). Trimming took off 0 bases at V and 1 base at J, with 8 bases between the two ends. CDR3 residues: CASSLAGWGTDTQYF. For the CDR3, the DNA is TGTGCCAGCAGCTTAGCGGGTTGGGGCACAGATACGCAGTATTTT. Full variable domain (remainder filled in from reference TRBV7-9 and TRBJ2-3): DTGVSQNPRHKITKRGQNVTFRCDPISEHNRLYWYRQTLGQGPEFLTYFQNEAQLEKSRLLSDRFSAERPKGSFSTLEIQRTEQGDSAMYLCASSLAGWGTDTQYFGPGTRLTVL.

The chain links TRBV6-1 to TRBJ1-4; TRBD1 might be the D (6 bases). Germline-derived CDR1 and CDR2 are MNHNS and SASEGT. Trimming took off 4 bases at V and 8 bases at J, with 11 bases between the two ends. The CDR3 is made up of 13 amino acids. In nucleotides, the CDR3 is TGTGCCAGCAGTGCGGGGACATACGAAAAACTGTTTTTT. Translated: CASSAGTYEKLFF.

This clone was found a few times. The chain combines TRBV7-3 with TRBJ2-3; 10 nucleotides line up with TRBD2. CDR1 and CDR2 (germline): SGHTA, FQGTGA. CDR3 length: 15 residues. Trimming cost V 5 bases and J 4 bases; bases outside gene matches: 6. The CDR3 reads CASSPRAGGADTQYF. CDR3 DNA sequence: TGTGCCAGCAGCCCCCGAGCGGGGGGGGCAGATACGCAGTATTTT.

This clone was recorded a few times. Other nucleotide sequences from this sample produce the same CDR3. This chain links TRBV7-2 with TRBJ2-7; no firm D call. The V gene lost 6 bases and the J gene lost 0 bases, with 6 bases spanning the gap. This CDR3 has 12 amino acids. Per germline, CDR1 SGHTA and CDR2 FQGNSA. The CDR3 DNA reads TGTGCCAGCAGTCGAAGCTCCTACGAGCAGTACTTC. It codes for CASSRSSYEQYF.

The rearrangement joins TRBV20-1 to TRBJ1-2; D unclear. The germline V gene encodes CDR1 DFQATT and CDR2 SNEGSKA (reference sequence). Trimming shortened V by 7 bases and J by 6 bases, and 12 bases separated the two germline ends. CDR3 length: 11 residues. Here the CDR3 DNA reads TGCAGTGGGGCCAGTTGGAATGGCTACACCTTC. It yields the protein CSGASWNGYTF.

This chain links TRBV29-1 with TRBJ1-5; no reliable D call. V was shortened by 4 bases and J by 0 bases, with 10 bases between the two germline ends. Per germline, CDR1 SQVTM and CDR2 ANQGSEA. The CDR3 is made up of 14 amino acids. This CDR3 is CSVALDYSNQPQHF. For the CDR3, the DNA is TGCAGCGTTGCTCTGGACTATAGCAATCAGCCCCAGCATTTT.